The text below deals with one T cell receptor (beta chain). The antigen remains undetermined. The V gene's germline CDR1 is SGHRS and CDR2 YFSETQ. V trimming: 1 base; J trimming: 8 bases; junction bases outside the gene matches: 10. This CDR3 has 16 amino acids. Sequencing was performed with immunoSEQ multiplex PCR; in TCRdb, only in-frame clones are kept and a portion is missing. The sample has some 100,000 clones; 80% to 85% are singletons. The data belong to a study of OX40 agonist ivuxolimab in advanced cancers. As for the study in general: One hepatocellular carcinoma and a couple of cutaneous melanoma patients partially responded. Notes on the study in general: Within 6 weeks, CD4+ and CD8+ blood T cells expanded clonally at 0.1 to 3.0 mg/kg. Among the nonresponders, some also had low normalized T-cell clonal expansion.

This chain joins TRBV5-1 and TRBJ2-1; 9 nucleotides agree with TRBD2. This receptor was obtained from an adult with an advanced solid tumor such as melanoma, head and neck, liver or kidney cancer. The sequencing used CD4+ or CD8+ T cells sorted from blood, collected in a trial of the OX40 agonist ivuxolimab. Here the CDR3 DNA reads TGCGCCAGCAGCTTGATCTGGACTAGCGCAAGTTATGAGCAGTTCTTC. It is translated as CASSLIWTSASYEQFF.